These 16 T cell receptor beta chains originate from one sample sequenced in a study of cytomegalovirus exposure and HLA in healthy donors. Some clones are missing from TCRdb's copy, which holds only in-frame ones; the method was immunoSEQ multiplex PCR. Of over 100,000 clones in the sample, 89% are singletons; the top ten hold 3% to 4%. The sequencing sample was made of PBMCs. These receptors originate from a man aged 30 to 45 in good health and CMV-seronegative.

The CDR3 here is CASSIQGIRRTNEKLFF. CDR3 nucleotide sequence: TGTGCCAGCAGCATACAGGGTATCAGGCGAACTAATGAAAAACTGTTTTTT. V and J are TRBV7-9 and TRBJ1-4; possibly TRBD1 for D (6 bases). Germline V lookup: CDR1 SEHNR, CDR2 FQNEAQ (reference sequence). The CDR3 is 17 residues long. V lost 5 bases and J 1 base, leaving 17 bases between the germline ends.

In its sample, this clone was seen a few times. DNA for the CDR3: TGTGCCAGCAGCCTTGGACTAGCGAGGTACGAGCAGTACTTC. Translation: CASSLGLARYEQYF. The rearrangement links TRBV28 to TRBJ2-7; TRBD2 matches 9 bases. The V gene's germline CDR1 is MDHEN and CDR2 SYDVKM. The CDR3 sequence is 14 residues long. Unmatched junction bases numbered 7, after V lost 6 bases and J lost 4 bases. The full variable domain, completed using reference TRBV28 and TRBJ2-7, is DVKVTQSSRYLVKRTGEKVFLECVQDMDHENMFWYRQDPGLGLRLIYFSYDVKMKEKGDIPEGYSVSREKKERFSLILESASTNQTSMYLCASSLGLARYEQYFGPGTRLTVT.

The CDR3 region is CASSPQRGGDYEQYF. The CDR3 nucleotides are TGTGCCAGCAGCCCTCAGAGGGGGGGGGACTACGAGCAGTACTTC. This chain connects TRBV11-1 to TRBJ2-7; D perhaps matches TRBD2 (7 bases). Germline V lookup: CDR1 SGHAT, CDR2 FQDESV (reference sequence). V was cut by 5 bases and J by 3 bases, with 17 bases left in between. This CDR3 region has 15 residues.

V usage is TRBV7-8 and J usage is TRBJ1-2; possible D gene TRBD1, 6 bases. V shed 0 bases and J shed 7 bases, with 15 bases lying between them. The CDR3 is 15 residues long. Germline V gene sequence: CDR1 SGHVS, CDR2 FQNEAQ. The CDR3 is CASSLARGGAGGYTF. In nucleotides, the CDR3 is TGTGCCAGCAGCTTAGCCCGCGGGGGGGCGGGTGGCTACACCTTC.

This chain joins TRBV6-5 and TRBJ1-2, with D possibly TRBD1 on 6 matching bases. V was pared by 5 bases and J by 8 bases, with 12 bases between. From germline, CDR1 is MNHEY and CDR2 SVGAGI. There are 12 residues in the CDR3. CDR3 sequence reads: CASSDQGRGYTF. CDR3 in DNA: TGTGCCAGCAGTGACCAGGGGAGAGGCTACACCTTC.

CDR3 sequence: CASSPKILRGNEQFF. The CDR3 bases are TGTGCCAGCAGCCCCAAAATTTTACGGGGAAATGAGCAGTTCTTC. V and J are TRBV5-6 and TRBJ2-1; D is possibly TRBD2 (5 bases). CDR3 size: 15 residues. Germline assignment: CDR1 SGHDT and CDR2 YYEEEE. V gave up 4 bases and J gave up 7 bases, with 18 bases separating them.

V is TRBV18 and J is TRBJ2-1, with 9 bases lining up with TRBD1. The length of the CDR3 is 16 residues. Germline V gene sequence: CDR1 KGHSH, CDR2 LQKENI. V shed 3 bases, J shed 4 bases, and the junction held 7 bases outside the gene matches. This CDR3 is CASSPSAGQGYNEQFF. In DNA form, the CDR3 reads TGTGCCAGCTCACCGTCTGCAGGACAGGGGTACAATGAGCAGTTCTTC.

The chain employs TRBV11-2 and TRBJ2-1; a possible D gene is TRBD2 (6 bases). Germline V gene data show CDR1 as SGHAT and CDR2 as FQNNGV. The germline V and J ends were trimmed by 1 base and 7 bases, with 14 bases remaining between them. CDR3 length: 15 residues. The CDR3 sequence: CASSLGRGGTNEQFF. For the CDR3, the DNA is TGTGCCAGCAGCTTAGGGCGGGGAGGAACAAATGAGCAGTTCTTC.

CDR3 amino acids: CASSLDSSSGNTIYF. In DNA form, the CDR3 reads TGTGCCAGCAGCCTCGACAGTAGCTCTGGAAACACCATATATTTT. The chain combines TRBV6-1 with TRBJ1-3; perhaps TRBD1 as D (5 bases). This CDR3 comprises 15 residues. V lost 6 bases and J lost 0, with 12 bases in between. CDR1 MNHNS and CDR2 SASEGT come from the germline V gene.

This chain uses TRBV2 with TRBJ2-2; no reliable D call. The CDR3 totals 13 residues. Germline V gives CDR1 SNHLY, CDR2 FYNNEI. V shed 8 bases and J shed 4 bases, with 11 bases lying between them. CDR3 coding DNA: TGTGCCAGCGCTGCGGTTCCCACCGGGGAGCTGTTTTTT. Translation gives CASAAVPTGELFF.

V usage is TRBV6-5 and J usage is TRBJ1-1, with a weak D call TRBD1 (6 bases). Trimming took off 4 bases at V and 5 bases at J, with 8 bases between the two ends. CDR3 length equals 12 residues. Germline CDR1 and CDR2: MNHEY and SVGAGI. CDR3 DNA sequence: TGTGCCAGCAGTTTTCAGGGGACTGAAGCTTTCTTT. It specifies CASSFQGTEAFF.

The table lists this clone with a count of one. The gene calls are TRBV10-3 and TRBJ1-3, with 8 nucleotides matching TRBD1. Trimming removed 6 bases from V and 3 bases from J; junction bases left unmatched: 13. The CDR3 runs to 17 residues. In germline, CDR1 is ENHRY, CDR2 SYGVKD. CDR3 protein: CAIRAYQGAKSGNTIYF. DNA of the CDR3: TGTGCCATCAGAGCCTACCAGGGGGCAAAAAGTGGAAACACCATATATTTT.

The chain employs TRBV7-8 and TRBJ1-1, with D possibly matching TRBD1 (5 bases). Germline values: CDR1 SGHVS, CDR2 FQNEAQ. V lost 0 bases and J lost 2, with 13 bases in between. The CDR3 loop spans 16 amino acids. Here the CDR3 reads CASSLAGLLTNTEAFF. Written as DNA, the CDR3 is TGTGCCAGCAGCTTAGCGGGACTGCTAACTAACACTGAAGCTTTCTTT.

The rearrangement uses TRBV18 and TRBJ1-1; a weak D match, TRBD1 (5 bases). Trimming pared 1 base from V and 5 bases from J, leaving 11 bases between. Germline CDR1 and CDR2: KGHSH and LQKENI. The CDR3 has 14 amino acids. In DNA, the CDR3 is TGTGCCAGCTCACCACGGGGCCGGGGGACTGAAGCTTTCTTT. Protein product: CASSPRGRGTEAFF. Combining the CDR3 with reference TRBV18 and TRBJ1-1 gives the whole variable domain NAGVMQNPRHLVRRRGQEARLRCSPMKGHSHVYWYRQLPEEGLKFMVYLQKENIIDESGMPKERFSAEFPKEGPSILRIQQVVRGDSAAYFCASSPRGRGTEAFFGQGTRLTVV.

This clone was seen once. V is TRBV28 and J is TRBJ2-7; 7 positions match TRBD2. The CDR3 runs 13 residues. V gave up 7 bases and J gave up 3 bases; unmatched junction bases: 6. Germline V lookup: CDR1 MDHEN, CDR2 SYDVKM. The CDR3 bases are TGTGCCAGCACGGGGAGGGTCCGCTACGAGCAGTACTTC. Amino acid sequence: CASTGRVRYEQYF.

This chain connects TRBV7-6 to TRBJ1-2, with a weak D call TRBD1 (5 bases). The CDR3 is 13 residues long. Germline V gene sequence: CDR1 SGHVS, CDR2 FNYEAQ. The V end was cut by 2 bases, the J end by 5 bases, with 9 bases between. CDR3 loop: CASSLSGGYGYTF. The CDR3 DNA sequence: TGTGCCAGCAGCTTATCGGGGGGATATGGCTACACCTTC. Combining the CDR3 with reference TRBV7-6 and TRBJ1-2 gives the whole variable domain GAGVSQSPRYKVTKRGQDVALRCDPISGHVSLYWYRQALGQGPEFLTYFNYEAQQDKSGLPNDRFSAERPEGSISTLTIQRTEQRDSAMYRCASSLSGGYGYTFGSGTRLTVV.